This TCR beta chain was sequenced for a study of response to subunit inactivated influenza vaccine. Study results and limitations: It was suggested by the authors that few new T cells are recruited by each seasonal influenza vaccination.

MiXCR, applied by TCRdb to the RT-PCR reads, yields one record per CDR3 protein. The profile covers hundreds of thousands of distinct CDR3 sequences, with 12% to 15% appearing a single time and about 7.4% taken by the ten largest. This clonotype appeared a few times. Its antigen is still unknown. This CDR3 is 14 amino acids long. Germline V CDR1 and CDR2: MDHEN, SYDVKM. V lost 2 bases and J 8 bases, leaving 16 bases between the germline ends. The chain has TRBV28 and TRBJ2-7, with TRBD2 as a possible D gene (6 bases). This TCR derives from a man aged 50 or older who received an inactivated influenza vaccine. Specimen: PBMCs from blood, collected 14 to 15 days before vaccination. The CDR3 protein is CASSLAGLGSQQYF. In DNA form, the CDR3 reads TGTGCCAGCAGTTTAGCGGGACTGGGGTCTCAGCAGTACTTC.